This T cell receptor (beta chain) was sequenced in a study of PD-L1 blockade in urothelial cancer. Study-level background: Blood yielded a median of around 140,000 T cells per sample. Points from the study as a whole: Clonality of blood TCR below the median before treatment predicted better survival. The study found that durable-benefit patients expanded tumor-associated blood clones more at 3 weeks.

As concerns this clone: Its target is not known.

Clones were read by immunoSEQ multiplex PCR, and TCRdb kept only the in-frame ones, dropping some. The sample lists 72,000 or so clones, approximately 91% seen once, with around 11% in the top ten. The time point: peripheral blood 6 weeks after treatment start. Germline CDR1 reads SGDLS; CDR2 reads YYNGEE. The CDR3 runs to 16 residues. The V end lost 7 bases, the J end lost 6 bases, and 25 bases lay between the germline ends. This TCR was sampled from a man aged 55 to 70 with urothelial cancer. The sample in question was PBMCs, obtained around atezolizumab (anti-PD-L1) treatment. The rearrangement uses TRBV9 and TRBJ1-2, with D perhaps TRBD1 (5 bases). The CDR3 protein is CASARGGGVILHGYTF. The CDR3 nucleotides read TGTGCCAGCGCCCGTGGCGGGGGAGTGATCCTCCATGGCTACACCTTC.